The 2 T cell receptor beta chains in this list originate from one sample, sequenced in a study of shared clonotypes between healthy human individuals. Measured with immunoSEQ multiplex PCR; TCRdb has only the in-frame clones, and not every one. This table has fewer than 700,000 clones, around 80% appearing once. Sequences were obtained from PBMCs. These receptors all come from a woman aged 40 to 55 in good health. Some clones in this sample may be carry-over from other donors' samples.

The chain combines TRBV5-8 with TRBJ2-7; D is undetermined. The V and J ends lost 4 bases and 5 bases respectively, with 13 bases between them. The germline V gene encodes CDR1 SGHTS and CDR2 YDEGEE. The CDR3 extends over 13 amino acids. CDR3 sequence reads: CASSTPFDDEQYF. The DNA of the CDR3 is TGTGCCAGCAGCACCCCTTTTGATGACGAGCAGTACTTC.

J is TRBJ2-7 and V is TRBV9; 7 positions match TRBD2. This CDR3 region has 12 residues. The germline V gene encodes CDR1 SGDLS and CDR2 YYNGEE. Trimming at V came to 7 bases and at J to 4 bases, leaving 5 bases not matched to a gene. CDR3 amino acids: CASPRGSYEQYF. The CDR3 bases are TGTGCCAGCCCCCGCGGGAGTTACGAGCAGTACTTC.